These T cell receptor beta chains were read from a single sample in a study of T cell responses to AZD1222 COVID-19 vaccine. TCRdb keeps only in-frame clones here, not all; method: immunoSEQ multiplex PCR. The sample consists of 55,000 to 90,000 clones, approximately 85% of them appearing once. Sample: peripheral blood, taken on day 0 of AZD1222 vaccination. All receptors derive from an adult in good health. Each CDR3 is given with its conserved first and last residue. Clone size, where shown, is once, few, many, or a class for clones that have expanded.

>.|TRBJ2-2|TRBV5-1
CASSETRGELFF
>.|TRBJ1-5|TRBV5-5
CASSPLSDGNQPQHF
>.|TRBJ2-7|TRBV19
CASSLGDSSYEQYF
>.|TRBJ1-5|TRBV2
CASSARTPDNQPQHF
>few|TRBJ1-2|TRBV14
CASRRTADRGGYTF
>.|TRBJ2-3|TRBV12-3/TRBV12-4
CASSPQGTTQYF
>.|TRBJ1-1|TRBV3-1/TRBV3-2
CASSQGTEGGRTFF
>.|TRBJ1-3|TRBV2
CASSEGRTGNTIYF
>.|TRBJ2-5|TRBV5-1
CASSSSASKETQYF
>.|TRBJ1-6|TRBV5-6
CASTHGITYNSPLHF
>.|TRBJ2-3|TRBV6-5
CASSNKASTDTQYF
>once|TRBJ2-5|TRBV15
CATSRGAGTGGVETQYF
>.|TRBJ1-1|TRBV6-5
CASRPKASNTEAFF
>.|TRBJ1-5|TRBV28
CASSLYQGLDQPQHF
>.|TRBJ2-7|TRBV4-1
CASSLRTDSYEQYF
>once|TRBJ1-1|TRBV29-1
CSVRAGDTEAFF
>.|TRBJ1-2|TRBV10-3
CAISVVTGESGYTF
>.|TRBJ2-2|TRBV5-1
CASSFRGDNTGELFF
>few|TRBJ2-7|TRBV10-3
CAIRSTTNPYEQYF
>.|TRBJ1-6|TRBV11-3
CASSPGVRMQGNSPLHF
>.|TRBJ1-6|TRBV5-6
CASRPGTGESPLHF
>few|TRBJ1-6|TRBV19
CASRRGADYNSPLHF
>.|TRBJ1-1|TRBV27
CASSLEGMNTEAFF
>once|TRBJ1-1|TRBV7-8
CASTLSGIGTEAFF
>.|TRBJ1-1|TRBV7-9
CASSPVGGTEAFF
>.|TRBJ2-7|TRBV2
CASSGSYEQYF
>.|TRBJ1-2|TRBV29-1
CSVGVGYGYTF